This TCR beta chain was recorded in a study of T cells in Graves' hyperthyroidism and ophthalmopathy. Regarding the study as a whole: Blood also contained most expanded thyroid clonotypes above 0.001. A model using 13 V-J features told ophthalmopathy apart from stable hyperthyroidism.

On this clonotype: The antigen remains unidentified.

V was trimmed by 4 bases and J by 10 bases, leaving 11 bases between them. CDR1 SQVTM and CDR2 ANQGSEA come from the germline V gene. The CDR3 runs 10 residues. Amplified TCR beta CDR3 regions came from RNA transcripts. The HTBI set primed first-round TCR CDR3 RT-PCR. Each CDR3 protein gets one entry after TCRdb re-called the multiplex PCR reads with MiXCR. The table has some 600,000 distinct CDR3 sequences, 46% seen once; the top ten hold 8.2%. The clonotype was recovered from a woman aged 18-30 years with Graves' hyperthyroidism. The sequenced sample was peripheral blood or thyroid tissue (not recorded which). The V call is TRBV29-1, the J call TRBJ2-7; no reliable D call. The CDR3 spells CSVVATSQYF. The CDR3 DNA reads TGCAGCGTTGTAGCCACCAGCCAGTACTTC.